This T cell receptor (beta chain) was observed in a study of OX40 agonist ivuxolimab in advanced cancers. After removal of 0 bases from V and 4 bases from J, the junction contained 5 bases not matched to a gene. The CDR3 totals 16 residues. The germline V gene has CDR1 SGHVS and CDR2 FNYEAQ. Clones were read by immunoSEQ multiplex PCR, and TCRdb kept only the in-frame ones, dropping some. The data contain 70,000 to 85,000 clones, around 89% of them singletons. This sequence joins TRBV7-6 and TRBJ2-1; 8 positions match TRBD2. The TCR originated in an adult with an advanced solid tumor such as melanoma, head and neck, liver or kidney cancer. This material consisted of CD4+ or CD8+ T cells sorted from blood, taken in a trial of the OX40 agonist ivuxolimab. CDR3 DNA sequence: TGTGCCAGCAGCTTAGCTGGCGGGAGGAGGTACAATGAGCAGTTCTTC. Protein: CASSLAGGRRYNEQFF.